Below, one T cell receptor beta chain is given with its context. The data stem from a study of cytomegalovirus exposure and HLA in healthy donors. Sequencing used immunoSEQ multiplex PCR; TCRdb keeps in-frame clones, though not all of them. The table shows about 38,000 clones, with 85% to 95% occurring only once. This receptor was identified in a man aged 18 to 30 in good health and CMV-seronegative. Sequenced sample: PBMCs.

In DNA, the CDR3 is TGTGCCACCAGCAGAGCAGGGGGACCTGAAGCTTTCTTT. Protein product: CATSRAGGPEAFF. V gene TRBV15 combines with J gene TRBJ1-1, with 7 positions matching TRBD1. This CDR3 is built from 13 residues. Trimming removed 1 base from V and 6 bases from J; junction bases left unmatched: 2. Germline V gives CDR1 LNHNV, CDR2 YYDKDF (reference sequence).